Shown below are 26 T cell receptor beta chains from a single sample sequenced in a study of blood T cell repertoires in COVID-19. Sequencing was performed with immunoSEQ multiplex PCR; in TCRdb, only in-frame clones are kept and a portion is missing. Altogether a few hundred thousand clones are present, 86% being singletons, with the ten largest covering 8.5% to 10%. The source material was peripheral blood. These receptors were obtained from a man aged 40-55 years who had recovered from COVID-19.

The chain links TRBV28 to TRBJ2-1; 7 bases are shared with TRBD2. CDR3 length: 15 amino acids. Germline V gives CDR1 MDHEN, CDR2 SYDVKM. V dropped 11 bases and J dropped 7; count of bases not matched to a gene: 17. CDR3 sequence (DNA): TGTGCCGGACGTAAGGGAGCGGGGTCTATGAATGAGCAGTTCTTC. Translated, it gives CAGRKGAGSMNEQFF.

The chain carries TRBV30 and TRBJ1-5; 8 bases fit TRBD1. This CDR3 has 18 residues. CDR1 GTSNPN and CDR2 SVGIG come from the germline V gene (reference sequence). V shed 3 bases and J 0 bases; nucleotides not matched to a gene: 13. CDR3: CAWREPWTGHDSNQPQHF. The CDR3 bases are TGTGCCTGGAGGGAACCTTGGACAGGGCACGATAGCAATCAGCCCCAGCATTTT.

This clone was seen many times. The chain is built from TRBV7-9 and TRBJ1-4; no clear D. Germline CDR1 is SEHNR and CDR2 is FQNEAQ (reference sequence). CDR3 length equals 14 residues. V lost 5 bases, J lost 4 bases, and 11 bases lay in between. The CDR3 sequence is CASSALGVNEKLFF. The CDR3 coding sequence is TGTGCCAGCAGCGCCCTCGGTGTTAATGAAAAACTGTTTTTT.

The chain recombines TRBV6-5 with TRBJ2-7, with a weak D call TRBD1 (6 bases). There are 15 residues in the CDR3. V was pared by 6 bases and J by 0 bases, with 15 bases between. From germline, CDR1 is MNHEY and CDR2 SVGAGI. The CDR3 nucleotides are TGTGCCAGCAGAAGAACCGGGACAAGCTCCTACGAGCAGTACTTC. This gives the protein CASRRTGTSSYEQYF.

The genes are TRBV10-3 and TRBJ2-2, with D maybe TRBD1 (6 bases). From germline, CDR1 is ENHRY and CDR2 SYGVKD. Deletions cut 3 bases from V and 0 bases from J, with 8 bases between. The CDR3 length is 15 residues. The CDR3 spells CAISEKGANTGELFF. The CDR3 DNA reads TGTGCCATCAGTGAAAAGGGGGCGAACACCGGGGAGCTGTTTTTT.

This chain connects TRBV4-3 to TRBJ2-7; 10 bases line up with TRBD1. Per the germline V gene, CDR1 is LGHNA and CDR2 is YSLEER. Trimming cost V 0 bases and J 3 bases; bases outside gene matches: 2. This CDR3 has 15 residues. CDR3 region: CASSQEWTGGYEQYF. CDR3 DNA sequence: TGCGCCAGCAGCCAAGAATGGACAGGGGGCTACGAGCAGTACTTC.

The rearrangement links TRBV4-2 to TRBJ2-5; TRBD2 matches 7 bases. The CDR3 runs to 12 residues. Germline CDR1 is LGHNA and CDR2 is YNFKEQ. V shed 4 bases, J shed 5 bases, and the junction held 1 base outside the gene matches. CDR3 sequence: CASSREGETQYF. CDR3 nucleotide sequence: TGTGCCAGCAGCCGGGAGGGGGAGACCCAGTACTTC.

The rearrangement joins TRBV19 to TRBJ1-4; TRBD1 matches 8 bases. J gave up 10 bases and V 7 bases, and 14 bases lay outside the gene matches. The CDR3 has 15 residues. CDR1 and CDR2 (germline): LNHDA, SQIVND (reference sequence). CDR3 nucleotide sequence: TGTGCCAGTACCACCGGACAGGGCGCCTCAGGAAAACTGTTTTTT. This gives the protein CASTTGQGASGKLFF.

As for this clone: One end of the junction fails to match germline, which may point to a read error. The V and J genes are TRBV11-2 and TRBJ2-7, with D perhaps matching TRBD2 (5 bases). The V gene's germline CDR1 is SGHAT and CDR2 FQNNGV. This CDR3 contains 16 residues. This chain's CDR3 is CASSLDLRAEYYVQYF. As DNA, the CDR3 is TGTGCCAGCAGCTTAGATCTGCGAGCGGAGTATTACGTGCAGTACTTC.

The V call is TRBV2, the J call TRBJ2-5, with 8 bases aligning to TRBD2. The germline V gene has CDR1 SNHLY and CDR2 FYNNEI. With V trimmed by 8 bases and J by 3 bases, 5 bases remained unmatched. The CDR3 consists of 13 residues. CDR3: CASRGAGEETQYF. CDR3 DNA: TGTGCCAGCCGGGGAGCGGGGGAAGAGACCCAGTACTTC. Using reference TRBV2 and TRBJ2-5 for the parts outside the CDR3, the full variable domain is EPEVTQTPSHQVTQMGQEVILRCVPISNHLYFYWYRQILGQKVEFLVSFYNNEISEKSEIFDDQFSVERPDGSNFTLKIRSTKLEDSAMYFCASRGAGEETQYFGPGTRLLVL.

The chain carries TRBV6-6 and TRBJ1-6; 12 bases fit TRBD1. The CDR3 totals 16 residues. With V trimmed by 6 bases and J by 9 bases, 9 bases remained unmatched. CDR1 MNHNY and CDR2 SVGAGI come from the germline V gene (reference sequence). CDR3 DNA sequence: TGTGCCAGCAGGCACAGGGACAGGGGGCTTGGTTCACCCCTCCACTTT. It is translated as CASRHRDRGLGSPLHF.

The V gene is TRBV9, the J gene TRBJ1-2; D is possibly TRBD1 (5 bases). This CDR3 is built from 12 residues. Germline V gene data show CDR1 as SGDLS and CDR2 as YYNGEE. Trimming removed 6 bases from V and 8 bases from J, with 14 bases in between. CDR3 DNA sequence: TGTGCCAGCATCGATAACAGGCGCGGCTACACCTTC. It codes for CASIDNRRGYTF.

The rearrangement uses TRBV3-1 (or the pseudogene TRBV3-2) and TRBJ2-7; possibly TRBD1 for D (6 bases). V was shortened by 2 bases and J by 2 bases, with 7 bases between the two germline ends. From germline, CDR1 is LGHDT and CDR2 YNNKEL (reference sequence). The CDR3 length is 13 residues. This CDR3 reads CASSQTGTYEQYF. CDR3 nucleotides: TGTGCCAGCAGCCAAACAGGGACCTACGAGCAGTACTTC.

This chain uses TRBV15 with TRBJ1-5, with TRBD1 identical over 8 bases. The CDR3 extends over 15 amino acids. Germline V gives CDR1 LNHNV, CDR2 YYDKDF (reference sequence). V lost 1 base to trimming and J lost 1 base; unmatched junction nucleotides: 0. CDR3 nucleotides: TGTGCCACCAGCAGAGGGACAGGGAGCAATCAGCCCCAGCATTTT. As protein: CATSRGTGSNQPQHF.

V usage is TRBV5-6 and J usage is TRBJ2-7; 7 positions match TRBD1. This CDR3 spans 14 amino acids. V lost 4 bases, J lost 6 bases, and 10 bases stayed unmatched. CDR1 is SGHDT and CDR2 is YYEEEE in the germline V gene. Here the CDR3 DNA reads TGTGCCAGCAGCCCTTTGACAGGGTTGAGCGAGCAGTACTTC. Translated: CASSPLTGLSEQYF. Full variable domain (missing parts from reference TRBV5-6 and TRBJ2-7): DAGVTQSPTHLIKTRGQQVTLRCSPKSGHDTVSWYQQALGQGPQFIFQYYEEEERQRGNFPDRFSGHQFPNYSSELNVNALLLGDSALYLCASSPLTGLSEQYFGPGTRLTVT.

The V and J genes are TRBV11-2 and TRBJ2-1; D possibly corresponds to TRBD1 (7 bases). Trimming removed 1 base at V and 4 bases at J, with 11 bases between. The CDR3 has 15 amino acids. CDR1 and CDR2 from the germline V gene are SGHAT and FQNNGV. DNA of the CDR3: TGTGCCAGCAGCTTAGGGGCAGGGGGGTACAATGAGCAGTTCTTC. This encodes CASSLGAGGYNEQFF.

The V gene is TRBV19, the J gene TRBJ2-7; 7 nucleotides agree with TRBD2. V lost 5 bases to trimming and J lost 6 bases; unmatched junction nucleotides: 10. Germline CDR1 and CDR2: LNHDA and SQIVND (reference sequence). CDR3 length: 14 amino acids. The CDR3 loop reads CASSDLGGSGEQYF. CDR3 DNA sequence: TGTGCCAGTAGTGACTTGGGAGGGAGTGGCGAGCAGTACTTC.

The rearrangement joins TRBV19 to TRBJ1-2; 10 bases map to TRBD1. Germline loops: CDR1 LNHDA, CDR2 SQIVND (reference sequence). This CDR3 has 15 residues. V lost 6 bases, J lost 3 bases, and 7 bases stayed unmatched. This chain's CDR3 is CASSRLGQGYYGYTF. The DNA of the CDR3 is TGTGCCAGTAGCCGCCTGGGACAGGGGTACTATGGCTACACCTTC.

The chain has TRBV24-1 and TRBJ1-5, with D tentatively TRBD1 (6 bases). V lost 6 bases and J 0 bases, leaving 8 bases between the germline ends. Germline loops: CDR1 KGHDR, CDR2 SFDVKD. This CDR3 spans 14 amino acids. The CDR3 DNA follows: TGTGCCACCAGTCCGGACAGTAGCAATCAGCCCCAGCATTTT. Protein sequence: CATSPDSSNQPQHF.

This clone was observed a single time. The gene calls are TRBV7-2 and TRBJ1-2; 9 nucleotides match TRBD1. From germline, CDR1 is SGHTA and CDR2 FQGNSA. The junction had 11 bases not matched to a gene; V was cut back by 3 bases and J by 6 bases. This CDR3 is 16 amino acids long. The CDR3 loop reads CASSLGQGWPIDGYTF. CDR3 coding DNA: TGTGCCAGCAGCTTGGGACAGGGATGGCCTATCGATGGCTACACCTTC.

V is TRBV7-9 and J is TRBJ2-3; TRBD2 aligns across 7 bases. Germline V gives CDR1 SEHNR, CDR2 FQNEAQ (reference sequence). The CDR3 runs 13 residues. CDR3 nucleotide sequence: TGTGCGGACGGGGCGGGAGCCCAAGATACGCAGTATTTT. It codes for CADGAGAQDTQYF.

The chain couples TRBV27 to TRBJ1-1; weak D call: TRBD1 (5 bases). Trimming pared 8 bases from V and 4 bases from J, leaving 20 bases between. This CDR3 is built from 15 residues. Germline V lookup: CDR1 MNHEY, CDR2 SMNVEV (reference sequence). The CDR3 nucleotides read TGTGCCAGCCCTTACGTGACGGACAATTCCACTGAAGCTTTCTTT. It yields the protein CASPYVTDNSTEAFF.

The V gene is TRBV5-6, the J gene TRBJ2-7; 9 bases match TRBD1. The CDR3 extends over 15 amino acids. The ends lost 1 base at V and 3 bases at J; junction bases unmatched: 5. Germline V gives CDR1 SGHDT, CDR2 YYEEEE. The CDR3 protein is CASSLSGTGRYEQYF. The DNA for the CDR3 is TGTGCCAGCAGCTTGAGCGGGACAGGGCGCTACGAGCAGTACTTC. The full variable domain, rest sourced from reference TRBV5-6 and TRBJ2-7, is DAGVTQSPTHLIKTRGQQVTLRCSPKSGHDTVSWYQQALGQGPQFIFQYYEEEERQRGNFPDRFSGHQFPNYSSELNVNALLLGDSALYLCASSLSGTGRYEQYFGPGTRLTVT.

The chain joins TRBV10-3 to TRBJ2-3; tentatively, D is TRBD2 (6 bases). V lost 2 bases to trimming and J lost 6 bases, with 15 bases between them. This CDR3 has 15 amino acids. The germline V gene encodes CDR1 ENHRY and CDR2 SYGVKD. The CDR3 reads CAISEGTGVGDTQYF. CDR3 nucleotide sequence: TGTGCCATCAGTGAGGGGACTGGGGTAGGGGATACGCAGTATTTT.

The chain employs TRBV19 and TRBJ2-3; no clear D gene. This CDR3 spans 14 amino acids. Between the trimmed V and J ends, which lost 3 bases and 1 base, there was a span of 8 bases. CDR1 is LNHDA and CDR2 is SQIVND in the germline V gene (reference sequence). The DNA of the CDR3 is TGTGCCAGTAGTATTGGGCAAGGCACAGATACGCAGTATTTT. Translating it yields CASSIGQGTDTQYF.

The gene calls are TRBV9 and TRBJ2-3; tentatively, D is TRBD2 (6 bases). V was shortened by 4 bases and J by 3 bases, with 9 bases between the two germline ends. This CDR3 contains 13 residues. Looked up from germline, CDR1 is SGDLS and CDR2 is YYNGEE. CDR3 protein: CASSFRETDTQYF. The CDR3 nucleotides read TGTGCCAGCAGCTTTCGGGAGACAGATACGCAGTATTTT.